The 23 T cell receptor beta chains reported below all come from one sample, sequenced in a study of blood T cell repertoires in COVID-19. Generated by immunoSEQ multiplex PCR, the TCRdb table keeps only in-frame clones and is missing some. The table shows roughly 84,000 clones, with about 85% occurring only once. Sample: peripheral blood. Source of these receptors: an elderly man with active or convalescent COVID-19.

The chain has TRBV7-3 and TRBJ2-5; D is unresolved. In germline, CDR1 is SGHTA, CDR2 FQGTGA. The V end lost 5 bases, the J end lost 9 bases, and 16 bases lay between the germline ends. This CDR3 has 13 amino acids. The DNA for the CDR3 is TGTGCCAGCAGCACCCGACAATCCTCGGCCCAGTACTTC. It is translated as CASSTRQSSAQYF. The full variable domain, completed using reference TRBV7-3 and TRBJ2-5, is GAGVSQTPSNKVTEKGKYVELRCDPISGHTALYWYRQSLGQGPEFLIYFQGTGAADDSGLPNDRFFAVRPEGSVSTLKIQRTERGDSAVYLCASSTRQSSAQYFGPGTRLLVL.

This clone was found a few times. Here the CDR3 DNA reads TGTGCCAGCAGTTTACGGAGTTATTTGGTGCTTACTGAAGCTTTCTTT. Residues: CASSLRSYLVLTEAFF. The J gene is TRBJ1-1, the V gene TRBV28; D is ambiguous. This CDR3 comprises 16 residues. With 2 bases removed from V and 5 bases from J, the gap between germline ends came to 18 bases. Germline CDR1 MDHEN, CDR2 SYDVKM. Full variable domain (remainder filled in from reference TRBV28 and TRBJ1-1): DVKVTQSSRYLVKRTGEKVFLECVQDMDHENMFWYRQDPGLGLRLIYFSYDVKMKEKGDIPEGYSVSREKKERFSLILESASTNQTSMYLCASSLRSYLVLTEAFFGQGTRLTVV.

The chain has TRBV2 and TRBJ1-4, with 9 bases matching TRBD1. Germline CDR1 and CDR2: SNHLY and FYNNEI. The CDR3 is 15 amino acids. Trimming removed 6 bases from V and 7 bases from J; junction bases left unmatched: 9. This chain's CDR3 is CASRLTGTGSEKLFF. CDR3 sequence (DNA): TGTGCCAGCAGGCTAACCGGGACAGGGAGTGAAAAACTGTTTTTT.

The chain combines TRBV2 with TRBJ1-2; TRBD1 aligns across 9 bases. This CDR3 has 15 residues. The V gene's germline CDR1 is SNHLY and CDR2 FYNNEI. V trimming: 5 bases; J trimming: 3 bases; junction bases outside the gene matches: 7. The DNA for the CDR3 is TGTGCCAGCAGTCCAAGGACAGGGGTACACTATGGCTACACCTTC. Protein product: CASSPRTGVHYGYTF. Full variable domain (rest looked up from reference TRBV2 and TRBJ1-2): EPEVTQTPSHQVTQMGQEVILRCVPISNHLYFYWYRQILGQKVEFLVSFYNNEISEKSEIFDDQFSVERPDGSNFTLKIRSTKLEDSAMYFCASSPRTGVHYGYTFGSGTRLTVV.

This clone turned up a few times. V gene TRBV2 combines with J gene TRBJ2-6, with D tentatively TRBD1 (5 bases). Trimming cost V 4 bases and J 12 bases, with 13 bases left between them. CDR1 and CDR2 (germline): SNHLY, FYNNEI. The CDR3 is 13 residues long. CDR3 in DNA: TGTGCCAGCAGTGGGACACGCCAATCCGTCCTGACTTTC. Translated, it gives CASSGTRQSVLTF. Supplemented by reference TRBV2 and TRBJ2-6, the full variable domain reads EPEVTQTPSHQVTQMGQEVILRCVPISNHLYFYWYRQILGQKVEFLVSFYNNEISEKSEIFDDQFSVERPDGSNFTLKIRSTKLEDSAMYFCASSGTRQSVLTFGAGSRLTVL.

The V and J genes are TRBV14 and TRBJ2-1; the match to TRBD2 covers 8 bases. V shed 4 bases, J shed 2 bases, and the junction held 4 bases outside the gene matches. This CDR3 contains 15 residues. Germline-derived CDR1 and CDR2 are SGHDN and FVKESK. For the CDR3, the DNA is TGTGCCAGCAGCCGCGGGAGGACCCCCTACAATGAGCAGTTCTTC. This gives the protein CASSRGRTPYNEQFF.

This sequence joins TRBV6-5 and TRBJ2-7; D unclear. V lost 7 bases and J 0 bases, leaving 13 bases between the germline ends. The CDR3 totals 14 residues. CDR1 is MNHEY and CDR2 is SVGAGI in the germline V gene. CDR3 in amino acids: CASTLLQNSYEQYV. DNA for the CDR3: TGTGCCAGCACTTTATTACAGAACTCCTACGAGCAGTACGTC.

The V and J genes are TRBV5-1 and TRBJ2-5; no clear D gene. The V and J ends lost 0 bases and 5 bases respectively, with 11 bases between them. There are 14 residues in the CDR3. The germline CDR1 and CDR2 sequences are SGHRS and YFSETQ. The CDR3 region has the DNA TGCGCCAGCAGCTTGGACCGGAGTAGGGAGACCCAGTACTTC. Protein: CASSLDRSRETQYF. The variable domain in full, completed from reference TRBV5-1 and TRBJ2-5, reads KAGVTQTPRYLIKTRGQQVTLSCSPISGHRSVSWYQQTPGQGLQFLFEYFSETQRNKGNFPGRFSGRQFSNSRSEMNVSTLELGDSALYLCASSLDRSRETQYFGPGTRLLVL.

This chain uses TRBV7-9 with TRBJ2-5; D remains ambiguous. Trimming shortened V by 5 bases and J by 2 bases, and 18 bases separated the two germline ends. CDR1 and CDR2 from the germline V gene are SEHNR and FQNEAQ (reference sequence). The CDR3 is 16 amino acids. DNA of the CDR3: TGTGCCAGCAGCCCCCAATACAGCCGGTCACAAGAGACCCAGTACTTC. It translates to CASSPQYSRSQETQYF.

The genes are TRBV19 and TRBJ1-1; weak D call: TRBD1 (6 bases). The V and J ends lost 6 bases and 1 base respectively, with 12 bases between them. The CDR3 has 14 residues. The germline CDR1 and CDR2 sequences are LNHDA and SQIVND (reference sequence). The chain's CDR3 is CASSDHRENTEAFF. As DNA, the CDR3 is TGTGCCAGTAGCGATCACAGGGAGAACACTGAAGCTTTCTTT.

The CDR3 region has the DNA TGTGCCAGCAGCATAGACAGAAAAGATACGCAGTATTTT. Translated, it gives CASSIDRKDTQYF. The chain recombines TRBV5-4 with TRBJ2-3; D might be TRBD1 (5 bases). This CDR3 region has 13 residues. The V end lost 4 bases, the J end lost 5 bases, and 11 bases lay between the germline ends. The V gene's germline CDR1 is SGHNT and CDR2 YYREEE (reference sequence).

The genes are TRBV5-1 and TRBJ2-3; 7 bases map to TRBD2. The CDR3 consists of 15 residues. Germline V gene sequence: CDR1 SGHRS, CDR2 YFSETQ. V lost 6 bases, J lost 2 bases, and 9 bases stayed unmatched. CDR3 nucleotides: TGCGCCAGCACACCGGGTAGCGGGTTCACAGATACGCAGTATTTT. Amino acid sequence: CASTPGSGFTDTQYF.

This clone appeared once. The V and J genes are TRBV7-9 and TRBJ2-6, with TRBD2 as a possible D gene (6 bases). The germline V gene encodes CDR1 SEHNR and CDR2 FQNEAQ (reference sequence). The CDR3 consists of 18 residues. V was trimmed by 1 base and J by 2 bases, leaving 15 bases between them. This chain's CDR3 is CASSLVVTRDAGANVLTF. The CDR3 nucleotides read TGTGCCAGCAGCTTAGTGGTCACGCGGGATGCTGGGGCCAACGTCCTGACTTTC. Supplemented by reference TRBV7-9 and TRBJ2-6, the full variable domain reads DTGVSQNPRHKITKRGQNVTFRCDPISEHNRLYWYRQTLGQGPEFLTYFQNEAQLEKSRLLSDRFSAERPKGSFSTLEIQRTEQGDSAMYLCASSLVVTRDAGANVLTFGAGSRLTVL.

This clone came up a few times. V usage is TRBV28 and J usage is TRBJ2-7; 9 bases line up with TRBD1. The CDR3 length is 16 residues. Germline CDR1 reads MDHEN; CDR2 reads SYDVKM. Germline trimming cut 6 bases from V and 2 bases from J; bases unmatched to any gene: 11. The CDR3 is CASSQPGGTGTYEQYV. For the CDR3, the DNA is TGTGCCAGCAGCCAACCCGGGGGGACAGGGACCTACGAGCAGTACGTC.

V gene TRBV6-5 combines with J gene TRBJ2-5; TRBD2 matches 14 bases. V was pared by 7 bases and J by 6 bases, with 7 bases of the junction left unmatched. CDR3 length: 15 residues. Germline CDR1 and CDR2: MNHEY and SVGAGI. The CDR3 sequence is CASTRLAGGPKTQYF. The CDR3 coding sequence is TGTGCCAGCACCCGACTAGCGGGGGGGCCCAAGACCCAGTACTTC.

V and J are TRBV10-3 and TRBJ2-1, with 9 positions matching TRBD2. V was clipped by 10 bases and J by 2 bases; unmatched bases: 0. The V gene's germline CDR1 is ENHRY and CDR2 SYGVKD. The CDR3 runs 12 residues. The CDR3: CASGGAYNEQFF. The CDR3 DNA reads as TGTGCCAGCGGGGGGGCCTACAATGAGCAGTTCTTC.

The CDR3 sequence is CASSMTGARTEAFF. CDR3 coding DNA: TGTGCCAGCAGCATGACAGGGGCCAGGACTGAAGCTTTCTTT. The V and J genes are TRBV11-1 and TRBJ1-1, with TRBD1 matching 8 bases. With V trimmed by 5 bases and J by 5 bases, 7 bases remained unmatched. The length of the CDR3 is 14 residues. CDR1 is SGHAT, CDR2 FQDESV, per germline (reference sequence).

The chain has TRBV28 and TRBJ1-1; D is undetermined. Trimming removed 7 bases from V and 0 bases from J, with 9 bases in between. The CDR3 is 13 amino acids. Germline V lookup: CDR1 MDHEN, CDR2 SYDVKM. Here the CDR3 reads CASKEVVNTEAFF. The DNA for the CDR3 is TGTGCCAGCAAGGAGGTCGTGAACACTGAAGCTTTCTTT.

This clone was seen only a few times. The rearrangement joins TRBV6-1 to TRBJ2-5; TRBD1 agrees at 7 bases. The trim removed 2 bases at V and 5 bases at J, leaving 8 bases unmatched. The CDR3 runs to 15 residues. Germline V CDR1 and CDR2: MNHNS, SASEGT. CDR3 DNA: TGTGCCAGCAGTGAAATGGGACAGAGATTGGAGACCCAGTACTTC. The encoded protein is CASSEMGQRLETQYF.

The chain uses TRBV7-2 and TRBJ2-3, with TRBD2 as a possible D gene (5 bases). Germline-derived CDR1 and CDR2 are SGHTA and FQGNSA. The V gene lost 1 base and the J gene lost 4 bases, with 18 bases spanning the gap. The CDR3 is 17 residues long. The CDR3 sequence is CASSLGAARVGADTQYF. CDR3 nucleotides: TGTGCCAGCAGCTTAGGGGCGGCGAGGGTCGGCGCAGATACGCAGTATTTT.

The CDR3 DNA is TGTGCCAGCAGCTCAAATGGACTAGCGGGAGCGAGTGAGCAGTTCTTC. Protein: CASSSNGLAGASEQFF. The J gene is TRBJ2-1, the V gene TRBV7-6, with TRBD2 matching over 13 bases. With 4 bases clipped from V and 9 bases from J, the junction kept 9 bases outside the gene matches. The germline CDR1 and CDR2 sequences are SGHVS and FNYEAQ. This CDR3 contains 16 residues. The complete variable domain, with remaining parts taken from reference TRBV7-6 and TRBJ2-1, reads GAGVSQSPRYKVTKRGQDVALRCDPISGHVSLYWYRQALGQGPEFLTYFNYEAQQDKSGLPNDRFSAERPEGSISTLTIQRTEQRDSAMYRCASSSNGLAGASEQFFGPGTRLTVL.

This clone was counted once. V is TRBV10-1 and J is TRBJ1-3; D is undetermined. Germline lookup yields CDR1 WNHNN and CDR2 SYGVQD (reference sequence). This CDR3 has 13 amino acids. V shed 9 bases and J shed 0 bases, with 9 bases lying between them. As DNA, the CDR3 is TGCGCCAGTGCGAGGGACTCTGGAAACACCATATATTTT. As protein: CASARDSGNTIYF.

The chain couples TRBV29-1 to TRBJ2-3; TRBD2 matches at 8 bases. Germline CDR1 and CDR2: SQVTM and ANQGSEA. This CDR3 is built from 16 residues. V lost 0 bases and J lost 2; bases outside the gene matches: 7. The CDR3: CSVEDLPGGPTDTQYF. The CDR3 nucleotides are TGCAGCGTTGAAGATCTTCCGGGAGGGCCCACAGATACGCAGTATTTT.